This TCR beta chain was sequenced during a study of control samples from healthy donors and cancer patients. Only in-frame clones appear in the TCRdb table, and some are missing; sequencing was by immunoSEQ multiplex PCR. The table lists approximately 150,000 clones, approximately 94% of them singletons. V shed 7 bases and J 7 bases; nucleotides not matched to a gene: 13. The CDR3 is 15 residues long. Germline V gives CDR1 SNHLY, CDR2 FYNNEI. This clonotype was sampled from a man aged 55 to 70 with colorectal cancer. The gene calls are TRBV2 and TRBJ1-5; 7 bases line up with TRBD1. The sample consisted of PBMCs. Here the CDR3 DNA reads TGTGCCAGCAAAGAAGGGGGCAGGGGAGGCCAGCCCCAGCATTTT. It yields the protein CASKEGGRGGQPQHF.